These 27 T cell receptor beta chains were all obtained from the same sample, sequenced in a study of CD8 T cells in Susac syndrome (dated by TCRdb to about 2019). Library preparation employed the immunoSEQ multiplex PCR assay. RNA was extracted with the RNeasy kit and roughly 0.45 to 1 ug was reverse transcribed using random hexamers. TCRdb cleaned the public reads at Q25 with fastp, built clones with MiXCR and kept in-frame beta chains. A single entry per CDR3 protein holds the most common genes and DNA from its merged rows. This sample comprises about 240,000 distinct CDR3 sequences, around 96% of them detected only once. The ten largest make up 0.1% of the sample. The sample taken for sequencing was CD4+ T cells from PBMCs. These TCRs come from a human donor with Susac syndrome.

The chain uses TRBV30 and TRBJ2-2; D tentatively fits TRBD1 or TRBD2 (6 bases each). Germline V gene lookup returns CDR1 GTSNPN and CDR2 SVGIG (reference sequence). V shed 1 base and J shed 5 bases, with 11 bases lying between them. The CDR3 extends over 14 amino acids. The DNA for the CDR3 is TGTGCCTGGAGTGCCCGGGGGCGGACCGGGGAGCTGTTTTTT. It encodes CAWSARGRTGELFF.

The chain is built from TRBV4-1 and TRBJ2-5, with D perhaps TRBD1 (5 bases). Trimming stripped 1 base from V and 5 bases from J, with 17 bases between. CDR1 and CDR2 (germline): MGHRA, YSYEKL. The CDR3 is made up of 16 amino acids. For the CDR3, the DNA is TGCGCCAGCAGCCAAGGGAGACAGCTCCCTGGGGAGACCCAGTACTTC. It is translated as CASSQGRQLPGETQYF.

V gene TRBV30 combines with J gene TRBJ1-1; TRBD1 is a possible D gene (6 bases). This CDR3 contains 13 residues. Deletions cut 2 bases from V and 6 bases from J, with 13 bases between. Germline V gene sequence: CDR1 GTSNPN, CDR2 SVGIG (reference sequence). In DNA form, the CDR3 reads TGTGCCTGGAGTATAAGGACAGCGGCTGAAGCTTTCTTT. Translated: CAWSIRTAAEAFF.

In DNA form, the CDR3 reads TGTGCCAGCTCACCTGGACGGTTAACCGGCACTGAAGCTTTCTTT. Protein: CASSPGRLTGTEAFF. This rearrangement joins TRBV18 to TRBJ1-1, with D unclear. The germline CDR1 and CDR2 sequences are KGHSH and LQKENI. The CDR3 runs to 15 residues. V was shortened by 3 bases and J by 4 bases, with 15 bases between the two germline ends.

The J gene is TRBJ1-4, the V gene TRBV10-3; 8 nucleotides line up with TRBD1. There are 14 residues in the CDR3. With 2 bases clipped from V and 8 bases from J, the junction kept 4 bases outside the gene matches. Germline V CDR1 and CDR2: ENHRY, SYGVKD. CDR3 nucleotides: TGTGCCATCAGTGAGGGACAGGGACAGGAAAAACTGTTTTTT. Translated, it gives CAISEGQGQEKLFF.

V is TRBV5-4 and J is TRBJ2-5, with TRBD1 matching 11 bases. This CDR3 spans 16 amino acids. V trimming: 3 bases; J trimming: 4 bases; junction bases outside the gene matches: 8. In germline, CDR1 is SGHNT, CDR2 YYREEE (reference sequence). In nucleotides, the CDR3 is TGTGCCAGCAGCTCAGGACAGGGGGCAGGAGGAGAGACCCAGTACTTC. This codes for CASSSGQGAGGETQYF.

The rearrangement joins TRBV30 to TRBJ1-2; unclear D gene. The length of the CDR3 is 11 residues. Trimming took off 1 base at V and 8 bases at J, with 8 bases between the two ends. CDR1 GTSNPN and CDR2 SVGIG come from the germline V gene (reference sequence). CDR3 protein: CAWSAWAGYTF. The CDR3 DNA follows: TGTGCCTGGAGTGCCTGGGCGGGCTACACCTTC.

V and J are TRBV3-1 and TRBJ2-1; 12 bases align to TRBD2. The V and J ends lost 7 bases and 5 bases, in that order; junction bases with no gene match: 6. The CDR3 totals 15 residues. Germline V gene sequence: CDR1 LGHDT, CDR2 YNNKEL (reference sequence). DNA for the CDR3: TGTGCCAGCACCTCTAGCGGGAGGGCCGACAATGAGCAGTTCTTC. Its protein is CASTSSGRADNEQFF.

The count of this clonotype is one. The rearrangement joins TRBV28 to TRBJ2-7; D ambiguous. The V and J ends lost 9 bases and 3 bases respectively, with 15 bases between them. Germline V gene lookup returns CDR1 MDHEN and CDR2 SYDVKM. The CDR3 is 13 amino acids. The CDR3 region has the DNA TGTGCCAGTCTTACCCCCAGAAACTACGAGCAGTACTTC. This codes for CASLTPRNYEQYF.

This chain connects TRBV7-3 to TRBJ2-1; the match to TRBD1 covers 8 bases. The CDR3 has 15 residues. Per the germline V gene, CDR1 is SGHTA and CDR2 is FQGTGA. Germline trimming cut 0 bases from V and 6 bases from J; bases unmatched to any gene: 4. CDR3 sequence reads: CASSLTWTGFNEQFF. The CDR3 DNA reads TGTGCCAGCAGCTTAACTTGGACAGGGTTCAATGAGCAGTTCTTC.

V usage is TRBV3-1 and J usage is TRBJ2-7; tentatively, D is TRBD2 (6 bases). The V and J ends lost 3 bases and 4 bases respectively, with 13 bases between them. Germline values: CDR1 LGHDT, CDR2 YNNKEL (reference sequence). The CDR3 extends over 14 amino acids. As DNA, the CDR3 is TGTGCCAGCAGCCAGCCGGGACTTAATTACGAGCAGTACTTC. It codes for CASSQPGLNYEQYF.

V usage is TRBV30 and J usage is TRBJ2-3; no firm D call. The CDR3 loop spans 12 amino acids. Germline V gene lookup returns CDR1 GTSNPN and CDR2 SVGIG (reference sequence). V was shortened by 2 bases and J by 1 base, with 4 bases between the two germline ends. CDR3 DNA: TGTGCCTGGAGTCACCGCACAGATACGCAGTATTTT. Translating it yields CAWSHRTDTQYF.

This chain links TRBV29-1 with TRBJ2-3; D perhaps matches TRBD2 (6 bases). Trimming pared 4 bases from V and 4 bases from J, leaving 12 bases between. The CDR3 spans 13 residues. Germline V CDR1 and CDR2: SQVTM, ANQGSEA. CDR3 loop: CSVGGGGPDTQYF. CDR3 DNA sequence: TGCAGCGTTGGGGGAGGAGGGCCAGATACGCAGTATTTT.

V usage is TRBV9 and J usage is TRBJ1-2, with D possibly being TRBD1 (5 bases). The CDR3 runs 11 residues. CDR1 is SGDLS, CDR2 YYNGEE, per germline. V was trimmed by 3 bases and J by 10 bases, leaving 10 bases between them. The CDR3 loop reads CASSAQTAYTF. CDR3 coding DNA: TGTGCCAGCAGCGCCCAGACAGCCTACACCTTC.

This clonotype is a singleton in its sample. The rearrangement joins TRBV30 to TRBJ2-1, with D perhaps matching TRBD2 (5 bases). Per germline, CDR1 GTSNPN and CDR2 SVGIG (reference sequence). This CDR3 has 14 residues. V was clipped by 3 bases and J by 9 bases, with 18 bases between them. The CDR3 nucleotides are TGTGCCTGGAGCGGACCCCCGGTCGGGGTTGAGCAGTTCTTC. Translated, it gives CAWSGPPVGVEQFF.

CDR3: CASRPGQAQETQYF. CDR3 coding DNA: TGTGCCAGCAGACCCGGACAAGCCCAAGAGACCCAGTACTTC. V usage is TRBV12-3 or TRBV12-4 and J usage is TRBJ2-5; weak D call: TRBD1 (5 bases). Trimming pared 6 bases from V and 1 base from J, leaving 12 bases between. CDR3 length equals 14 residues.

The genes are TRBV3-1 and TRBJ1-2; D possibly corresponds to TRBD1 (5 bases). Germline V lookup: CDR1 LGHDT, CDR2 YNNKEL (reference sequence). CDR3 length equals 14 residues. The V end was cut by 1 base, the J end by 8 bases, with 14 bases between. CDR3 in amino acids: CASSQGGREGGYTF. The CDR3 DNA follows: TGTGCCAGCAGCCAAGGAGGCAGGGAAGGCGGCTACACCTTC.

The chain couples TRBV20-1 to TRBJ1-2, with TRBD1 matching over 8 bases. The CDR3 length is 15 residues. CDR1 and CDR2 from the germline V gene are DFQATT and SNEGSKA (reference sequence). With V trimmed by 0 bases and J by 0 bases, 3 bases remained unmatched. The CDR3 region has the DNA TGCAGTGCTAGAGAAAGGACAGGGTCTAACTATGGCTACACCTTC. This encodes CSARERTGSNYGYTF.

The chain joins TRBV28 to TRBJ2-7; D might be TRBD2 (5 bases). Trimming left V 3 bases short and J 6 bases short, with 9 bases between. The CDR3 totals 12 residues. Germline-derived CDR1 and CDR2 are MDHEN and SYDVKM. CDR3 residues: CASSFGGGEQYF. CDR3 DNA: TGTGCCAGCAGTTTCGGAGGTGGCGAGCAGTACTTC.

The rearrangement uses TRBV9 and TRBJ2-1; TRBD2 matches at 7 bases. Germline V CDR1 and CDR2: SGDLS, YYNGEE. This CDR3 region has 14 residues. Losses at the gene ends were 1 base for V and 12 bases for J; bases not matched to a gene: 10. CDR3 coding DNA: TGTGCCAGCAGCGTAATTCTCGGCGGGGGAGGGCAGTTCTTC. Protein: CASSVILGGGGQFF.

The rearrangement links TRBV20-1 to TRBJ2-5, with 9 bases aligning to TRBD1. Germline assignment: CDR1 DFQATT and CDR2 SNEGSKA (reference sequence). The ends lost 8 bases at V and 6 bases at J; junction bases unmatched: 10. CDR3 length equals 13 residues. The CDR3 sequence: CSFNRDRVKTQYF. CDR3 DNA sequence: TGCAGTTTTAACCGGGACAGGGTCAAGACCCAGTACTTC.

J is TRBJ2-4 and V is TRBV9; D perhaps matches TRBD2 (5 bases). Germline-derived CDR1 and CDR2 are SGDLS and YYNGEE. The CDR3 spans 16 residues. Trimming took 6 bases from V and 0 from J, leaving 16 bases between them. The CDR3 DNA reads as TGTGCCAGCACCGAGGGTCCGTTCCTAGCCAAAAACATTCAGTACTTC. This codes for CASTEGPFLAKNIQYF.

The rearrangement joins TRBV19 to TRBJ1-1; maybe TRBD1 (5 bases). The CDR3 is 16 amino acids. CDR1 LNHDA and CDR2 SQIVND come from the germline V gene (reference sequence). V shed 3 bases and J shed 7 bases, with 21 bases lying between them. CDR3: CASSIRRLGDGYEAFF. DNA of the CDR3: TGTGCCAGTAGTATTCGACGATTAGGGGACGGATATGAAGCTTTCTTT.

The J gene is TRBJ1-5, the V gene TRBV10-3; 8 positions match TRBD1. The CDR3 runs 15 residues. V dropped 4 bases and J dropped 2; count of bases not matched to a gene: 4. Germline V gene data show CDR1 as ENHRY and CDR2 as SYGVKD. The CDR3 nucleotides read TGTGCCATCAGTGTTGAGGACAGGGGCAATCAGCCCCAGCATTTT. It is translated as CAISVEDRGNQPQHF.

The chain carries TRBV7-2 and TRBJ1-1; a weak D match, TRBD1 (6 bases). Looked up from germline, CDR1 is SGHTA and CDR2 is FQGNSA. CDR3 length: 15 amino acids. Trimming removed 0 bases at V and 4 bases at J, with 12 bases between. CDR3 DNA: TGTGCCAGCAGCTTAGCGGCAGGGGCTAGCACTGAAGCTTTCTTT. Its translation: CASSLAAGASTEAFF.

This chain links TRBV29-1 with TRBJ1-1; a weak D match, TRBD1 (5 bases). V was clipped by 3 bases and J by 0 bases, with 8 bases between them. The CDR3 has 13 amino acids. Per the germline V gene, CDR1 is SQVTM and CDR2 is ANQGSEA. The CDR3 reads CSVDRQMNTEAFF. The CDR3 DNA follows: TGCAGCGTTGACAGACAGATGAACACTGAAGCTTTCTTT.

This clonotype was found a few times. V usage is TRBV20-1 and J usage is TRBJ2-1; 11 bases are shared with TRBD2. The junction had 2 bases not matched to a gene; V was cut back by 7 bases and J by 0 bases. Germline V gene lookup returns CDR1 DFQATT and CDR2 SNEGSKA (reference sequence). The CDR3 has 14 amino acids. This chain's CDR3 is CSVTSGSSYNEQFF. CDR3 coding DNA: TGCAGTGTCACTAGCGGGAGCTCCTACAATGAGCAGTTCTTC.